This passage covers 3 T cell receptor beta chains from one sample sequenced in a study of breast tumors, draining lymph nodes, adjacent tissues. TCRdb ran MiXCR on the multiplex PCR reads and lists one entry per CDR3 protein. The sample has fewer than 30,000 distinct CDR3 sequences, 60% to 70% seen once. Sequencing input: tumor-adjacent breast tissue. These receptor sequences come from a female donor with breast cancer. Some clones in this sample may be carry-over from other donors' samples.

The CDR3 nucleotides read TGTGCCAGCAGCCTGGGCCGTTTGAACACCGGGGAGCTGTTTTTT. Encoded protein: CASSLGRLNTGELFF. This chain uses TRBV9 with TRBJ2-2; D gene uncertain. Trimming removed 4 bases at V and 1 base at J, with 11 bases between. There are 15 residues in the CDR3. Germline CDR1 and CDR2: SGDLS and YYNGEE.

J is TRBJ2-3 and V is TRBV6-1, with D possibly called TRBD1 or TRBD2 (5 bases each). This CDR3 has 15 residues. The germline V gene encodes CDR1 MNHNS and CDR2 SASEGT. With 6 bases removed from V and 2 bases from J, the gap between germline ends came to 15 bases. CDR3 sequence (DNA): TGTGCCAGCAGAGGGGCCGGACTTCTCACAGATACGCAGTATTTT. Amino acid sequence: CASRGAGLLTDTQYF.

V usage is TRBV20-1 and J usage is TRBJ2-7; 9 bases align to TRBD2. The V gene's germline CDR1 is DFQATT and CDR2 SNEGSKA (reference sequence). The CDR3 sequence is 16 residues long. Unmatched junction bases numbered 13, after V lost 1 base and J lost 6 bases. In DNA, the CDR3 is TGCAGTGCTAGAGCCCCCCCACGGACTAGCGTTTTCGAGCAGTACTTC. This codes for CSARAPPRTSVFEQYF.